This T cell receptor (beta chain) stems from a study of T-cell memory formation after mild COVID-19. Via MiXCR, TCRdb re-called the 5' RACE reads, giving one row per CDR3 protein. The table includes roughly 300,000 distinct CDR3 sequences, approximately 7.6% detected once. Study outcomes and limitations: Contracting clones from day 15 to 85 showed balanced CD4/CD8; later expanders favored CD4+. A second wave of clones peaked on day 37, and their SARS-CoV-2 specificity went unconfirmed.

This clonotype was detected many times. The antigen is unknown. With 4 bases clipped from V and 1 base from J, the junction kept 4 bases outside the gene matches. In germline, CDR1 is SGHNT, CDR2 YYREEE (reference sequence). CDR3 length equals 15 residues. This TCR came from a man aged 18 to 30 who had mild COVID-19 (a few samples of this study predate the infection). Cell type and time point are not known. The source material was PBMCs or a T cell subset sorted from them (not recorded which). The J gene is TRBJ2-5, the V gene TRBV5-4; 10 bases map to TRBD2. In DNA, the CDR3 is TGTGCCAGCAGCACCCGGACTAGCGGCCAAGAGACCCAGTACTTC. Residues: CASSTRTSGQETQYF.